This entry lists 10 T cell receptor beta chains sequenced from one sample in a study of human T cells and chemical hapten exposure. One entry per CDR3 protein, called by TCRdb with MiXCR from the RACE reads. The repertoire has tens of thousands of distinct CDR3 sequences, about an eighth of them found once; the top ten carry 3.5%. The time point was: patch test 1, 2 weeks after DPC sensitization. The treatment is: therapeutic diphenylcyclopropenone sensitization with weekly scalp DPC. The specimen comprised whole blood, sampled in connection with sensitization to the hapten diphenylcyclopropenone (DPC). The receptors here all came from an older woman with alopecia areata. Some clones in this sample may be carry-over from other donors' samples.

This clonotype was recorded at least ten times. The CDR3, as DNA: TGTGCCAGCAGCCGAGCCCCCGGAGGGGAAGAAAAACTGTTTTTT. Translating it yields CASSRAPGGEEKLFF. The V gene is TRBV7-2, the J gene TRBJ1-4, with a tentative D call TRBD1 (5 bases). This CDR3 region has 15 residues. From germline, CDR1 is SGHTA and CDR2 FQGNSA. The V and J ends lost 5 bases and 8 bases respectively, with 18 bases between them.

This chain uses TRBV11-2 with TRBJ2-3; 8 bases map to TRBD2. Germline values: CDR1 SGHAT, CDR2 FQNNGV. J was trimmed by 5 bases and V by 5 bases; bases with no gene match: 12. CDR3 size: 16 residues. The CDR3 sequence is CASSPSGGAAEDTQYF. In nucleotides, the CDR3 is TGTGCCAGCAGCCCGTCGGGGGGGGCCGCGGAAGATACGCAGTATTTT.

This clonotype has more than one count but fewer than ten. This chain uses TRBV3-1 with TRBJ2-1; D is undetermined. Germline CDR1 LGHDT, CDR2 YNNKEL (reference sequence). The V end lost 4 bases, the J end lost 2 bases, and 24 bases lay between the germline ends. The CDR3 is 19 amino acids. The CDR3 region has the DNA TGTGCCAGCAGCCGGTGGACGAACACCCCAACCAGCACCTACAATGAGCAGTTCTTC. Translation: CASSRWTNTPTSTYNEQFF.

This clonotype was detected only a few times. The chain joins TRBV5-5 to TRBJ1-5; maybe TRBD1 (6 bases). The V gene lost 3 bases and the J gene lost 7 bases, with 14 bases spanning the gap. CDR1 and CDR2 from the germline V gene are SGHKS and YYEKEE (reference sequence). The CDR3 has 14 residues. The CDR3 loop is CASSSQTGRQPQHF. CDR3 sequence (DNA): TGTGCCAGCAGCTCACAGACAGGAAGACAGCCCCAGCATTTT.

The chain recombines TRBV6-1 with TRBJ2-5; the match to TRBD2 covers 11 bases. J lost 1 base, V lost 2 bases, and 9 bases had no gene match. Germline CDR1 and CDR2: MNHNS and SASEGT. CDR3 length equals 18 residues. CDR3 loop: CASSELIAGGTIQETQYF. CDR3 DNA: TGTGCCAGCAGTGAACTAATAGCGGGGGGGACGATCCAAGAGACCCAGTACTTC.

This chain joins TRBV2 and TRBJ2-1; no firm D call. The CDR3 totals 9 residues. The V end was cut by 7 bases, the J end by 8 bases, with 3 bases between. Germline V gene lookup returns CDR1 SNHLY and CDR2 FYNNEI. Written as DNA, the CDR3 is TGTGCCAGCAAGGATGAGCAGTTCTTC. It translates to CASKDEQFF.

This clonotype has a count of ten or more. J is TRBJ2-3 and V is TRBV2; D might be TRBD2 (5 bases). This CDR3 region has 14 residues. CDR1 and CDR2 from the germline V gene are SNHLY and FYNNEI. V dropped 3 bases and J dropped 2 bases, with 9 bases sitting between them. Here the CDR3 DNA reads TGTGCCAGCAGTGAGGACTCCTACACAGATACGCAGTATTTT. This translates into CASSEDSYTDTQYF.

This chain connects TRBV24-1 to TRBJ2-4, with D unclear. Germline-derived CDR1 and CDR2 are KGHDR and SFDVKD. Trimming took 3 bases from V and 8 from J, leaving 4 bases between them. The CDR3 runs to 11 residues. The CDR3 sequence: CATSDRDIQYF. The CDR3 region has the DNA TGTGCCACCAGTGATAGGGACATTCAGTACTTC.

This clonotype was detected only a few times. The gene calls are TRBV18 and TRBJ1-1; a weak D match, TRBD1 (5 bases). Per the germline V gene, CDR1 is KGHSH and CDR2 is LQKENI. The V and J ends lost 6 bases and 0 bases respectively, with 8 bases between them. The CDR3 is made up of 13 amino acids. The CDR3 loop is CASSQGVNTEAFF. The CDR3 DNA follows: TGTGCCAGCTCTCAGGGTGTGAACACTGAAGCTTTCTTT.

This clonotype has ten or more counts. V usage is TRBV6-6 and J usage is TRBJ1-2, with D uncertain. V lost 2 bases to trimming and J lost 4 bases, with 17 bases between them. The length of the CDR3 is 16 residues. Germline loops: CDR1 MNHNY, CDR2 SVGAGI (reference sequence). The CDR3 loop reads CASSYAAQPLSYGYTF. The CDR3 nucleotides are TGTGCCAGCAGTTACGCGGCCCAGCCCCTATCCTATGGCTACACCTTC.